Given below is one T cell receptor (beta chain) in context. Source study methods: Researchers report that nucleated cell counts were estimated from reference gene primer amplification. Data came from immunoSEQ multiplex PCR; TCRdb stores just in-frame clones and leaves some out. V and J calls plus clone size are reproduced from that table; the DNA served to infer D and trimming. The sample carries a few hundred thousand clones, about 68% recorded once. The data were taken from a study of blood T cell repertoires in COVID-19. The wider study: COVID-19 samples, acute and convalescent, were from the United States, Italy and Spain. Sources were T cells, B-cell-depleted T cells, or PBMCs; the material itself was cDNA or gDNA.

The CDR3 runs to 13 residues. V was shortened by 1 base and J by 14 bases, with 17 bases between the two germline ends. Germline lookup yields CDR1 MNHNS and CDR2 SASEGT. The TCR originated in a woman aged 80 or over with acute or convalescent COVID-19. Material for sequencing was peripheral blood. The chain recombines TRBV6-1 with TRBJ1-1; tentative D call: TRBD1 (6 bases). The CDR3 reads CASSEDRGTTKFF. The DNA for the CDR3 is TGTGCCAGCAGTGAAGATAGGGGGACCACGAAGTTCTTT.